This is a list of T cell receptor beta chains from one sample in a study of cytomegalovirus exposure and HLA in healthy donors. TCRdb keeps only in-frame clones here, not all; method: immunoSEQ multiplex PCR. The sample shows about 360,000 clones, 75% to 90% of them seen only once. Sequencing was performed on PBMCs. Source of these receptors: a young woman in good health and CMV-seronegative. CDR3s include the opening cysteine and the closing phenylalanine or tryptophan. A D gene is named only where the DNA matches it firmly. Not every row has a clone size; where given, it reads once, few, many or a size class.

TRBJ1-4,-,-,TRBV5-1,TGCGCCAGCAGCTCCGGGGGGTCAACTAATGAAAAACTGTTTTTT,CASSSGGSTNEKLFF
TRBJ2-7,once,-,TRBV27,TGTGCCAGCAAAACCACAGGGGAGCAGTACTTC,CASKTTGEQYF
TRBJ2-1,-,TRBD2,TRBV7-3,TGTGCCAGCAGCCCGGAGGGACTAGCGGGAGAAAATGAGCAGTTCTTC,CASSPEGLAGENEQFF
TRBJ2-7,-,-,TRBV6-5,TGTGCCAGCAGTTACGGGAGGACCTACGAGCAGTACTTC,CASSYGRTYEQYF
TRBJ1-1,-,TRBD1,TRBV11-2,TGTGCCAGCAGCTGGACAGGGCGCGGGGCTGAAGCTTTCTTT,CASSWTGRGAEAFF
TRBJ2-7,-,TRBD1,TRBV27,TGTGCCAGCAGTTATGGACAGGGGAGCTACGAGCAGTACTTC,CASSYGQGSYEQYF
TRBJ1-2,-,-,TRBV29-1,TGCAGCGTCGACCGGGTGAAGCTACATAACTATGGCTACACCTTC,CSVDRVKLHNYGYTF
TRBJ1-6,-,-,TRBV30,TGTGCCTGGGCCCCCGGGGGCTATAATTCACCCCTCCACTTT,CAWAPGGYNSPLHF
TRBJ2-1,-,TRBD1,TRBV4-1,TGCGCCAGCAGCCTTGGGACAGGGGGCAATGAGCAGTTCTTC,CASSLGTGGNEQFF
TRBJ2-3,-,-,TRBV19,TGTGCCAGTAGTCGACCCTCCGGGGTTTTGGAGAATACGCAGTATTTT,CASSRPSGVLENTQYF
TRBJ2-2,-,TRBD1,TRBV19,TGTGCCAGTAGGCCCGGACAGGGCCCCGGGGAGCTGTTTTTT,CASRPGQGPGELFF
TRBJ2-1,-,TRBD2,TRBV4-2,TGTGCCAGCAGCCAGAAGATCGGGTCTAGCGGGGGGGGATATGAGCAGTTCTTC,CASSQKIGSSGGGYEQFF
TRBJ1-2,-,-,TRBV2,TGTGCCAGCAGTGAGTGGAGTCAAGAAGGAGGCTACACCTTC,CASSEWSQEGGYTF
TRBJ2-6,-,TRBD2,TRBV28,TGTGCCAGCCGCCGGGAGGGAACTGGGGCCAACGTCCTGACTTTC,CASRREGTGANVLTF
TRBJ1-1,-,-,TRBV5-1,TGCGCCAGCAGATTCGGGGTGAGTAGCACTGAAGCTTTCTTT,CASRFGVSSTEAFF
TRBJ1-2,-,-,TRBV5-6,TGTGCCAGCAGCTTGGGGGACACTTATGGCTACACCTTC,CASSLGDTYGYTF
TRBJ2-5,few,-,TRBV5-5,TGTGCCAGCAGCTTGCCGGGGAAGGAGACCCAGTACTTC,CASSLPGKETQYF
TRBJ1-1,-,-,TRBV4-1,TGCGCCAGCAGCCAAGATGGGGCAGGGAACACTGAAGCTTTCTTT,CASSQDGAGNTEAFF
TRBJ1-1,-,-,TRBV14,TGTGCCAGCAGCCATCTGACACGGAACACTGAAGCTTTCTTT,CASSHLTRNTEAFF
TRBJ2-7,-,-,TRBV19,TGTGCCAGTAGTGAGAAACGGGAGTCCTACGAGCAGTACTTC,CASSEKRESYEQYF
TRBJ2-7,-,-,TRBV27,TGTGCCAGCAGCCTGGCACTAACCTACGAGCAGTACTTC,CASSLALTYEQYF
TRBJ2-7,-,TRBD2,TRBV7-2,TGTGCCAGCAGCCCGGGGGGCTACGAGCAGTACTTC,CASSPGGYEQYF
TRBJ1-2,-,-,TRBV6-5,TGTGCCACCGCATTGGTAGGGGTCGGCTACACCTTC,CATALVGVGYTF
TRBJ2-7,-,TRBD2,TRBV7-8,TGTGCCAGCAGCAATAGGATGCCGGGACTAGCGAGATCCTACGAGCAGTACTTC,CASSNRMPGLARSYEQYF
TRBJ2-2,once,TRBD2,TRBV28,TGTGCCAGCAGTTCCCGTCGGACTAGAGACACCGGGGAGCTGTTTTTT,CASSSRRTRDTGELFF
TRBJ2-5,-,TRBD2,TRBV2,TGTGCCAGCTCCAGGACTAGCGGGCTCCAAGAGACCCAGTACTTC,CASSRTSGLQETQYF
TRBJ2-3,-,TRBD1,TRBV6-5,TGTGCCAGCAGCTCCGGAGGACAGGGTACAGATACGCAGTATTTT,CASSSGGQGTDTQYF
TRBJ1-1,-,TRBD1,TRBV19,TGTGCCAGTAGACACGGGACAGGGACGACTGAAGCTTTCTTT,CASRHGTGTTEAFF
TRBJ1-2,-,TRBD1,TRBV13,TGTGCCAGCAGCTTAGGCCTTGGACAGGACAACTATGGCTACACCTTC,CASSLGLGQDNYGYTF